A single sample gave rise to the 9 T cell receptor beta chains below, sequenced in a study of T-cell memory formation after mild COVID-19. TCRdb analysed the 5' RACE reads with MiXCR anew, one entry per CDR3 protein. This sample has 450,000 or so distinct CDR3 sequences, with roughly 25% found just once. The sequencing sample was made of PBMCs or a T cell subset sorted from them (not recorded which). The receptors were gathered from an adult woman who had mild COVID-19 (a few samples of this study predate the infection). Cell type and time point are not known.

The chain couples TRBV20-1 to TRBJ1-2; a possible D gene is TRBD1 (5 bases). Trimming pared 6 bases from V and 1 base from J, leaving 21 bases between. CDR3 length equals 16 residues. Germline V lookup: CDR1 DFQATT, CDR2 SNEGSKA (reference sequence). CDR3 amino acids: CSAMQGSRVLNYGYTF. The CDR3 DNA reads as TGCAGTGCAATGCAGGGCTCCCGTGTCCTTAACTATGGCTACACCTTC.

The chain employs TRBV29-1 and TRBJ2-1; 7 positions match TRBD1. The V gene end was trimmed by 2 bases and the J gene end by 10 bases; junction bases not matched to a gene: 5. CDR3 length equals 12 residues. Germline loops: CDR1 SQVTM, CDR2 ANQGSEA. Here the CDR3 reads CSVEMTGFEQFF. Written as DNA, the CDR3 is TGCAGCGTTGAAATGACAGGGTTCGAGCAGTTCTTC.

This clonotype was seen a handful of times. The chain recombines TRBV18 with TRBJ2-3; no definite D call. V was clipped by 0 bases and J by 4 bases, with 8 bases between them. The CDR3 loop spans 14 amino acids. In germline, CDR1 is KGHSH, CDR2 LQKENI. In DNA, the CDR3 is TGTGCCAGCTCACCACCGGGGAATCCAGATACGCAGTATTTT. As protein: CASSPPGNPDTQYF.

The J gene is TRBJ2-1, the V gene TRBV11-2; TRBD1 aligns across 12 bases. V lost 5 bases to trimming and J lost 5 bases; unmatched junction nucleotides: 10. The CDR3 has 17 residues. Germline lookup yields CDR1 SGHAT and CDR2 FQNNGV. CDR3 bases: TGTGCCAGCAGCCTACCCCCGGGACAGGGGGCTCACAATGAGCAGTTCTTC. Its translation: CASSLPPGQGAHNEQFF.

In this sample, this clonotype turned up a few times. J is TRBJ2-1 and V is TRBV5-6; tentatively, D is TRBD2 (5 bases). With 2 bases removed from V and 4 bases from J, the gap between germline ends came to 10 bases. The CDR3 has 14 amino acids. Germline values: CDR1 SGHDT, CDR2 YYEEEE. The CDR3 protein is CASSLGSGYNEQFF. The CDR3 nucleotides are TGTGCCAGCAGCTTAGGGTCGGGATACAATGAGCAGTTCTTC.

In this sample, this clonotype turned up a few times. CDR3 DNA sequence: TGCGCCAGCAGCCCCTACCAGGGGGCATCCTACAATGAGCAGTTCTTC. This sequence encodes CASSPYQGASYNEQFF. The chain carries TRBV4-3 and TRBJ2-1; 8 positions match TRBD1. The CDR3 has 16 amino acids. In germline, CDR1 is LGHNA, CDR2 YSLEER. Losses at the gene ends were 4 bases for V and 1 base for J; bases not matched to a gene: 6.

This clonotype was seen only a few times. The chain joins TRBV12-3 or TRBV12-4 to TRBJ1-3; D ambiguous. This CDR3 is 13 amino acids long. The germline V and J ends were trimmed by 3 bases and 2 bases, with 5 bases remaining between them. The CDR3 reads CASSFGTGNTIYF. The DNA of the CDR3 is TGTGCCAGCAGTTTTGGCACTGGAAACACCATATATTTT.

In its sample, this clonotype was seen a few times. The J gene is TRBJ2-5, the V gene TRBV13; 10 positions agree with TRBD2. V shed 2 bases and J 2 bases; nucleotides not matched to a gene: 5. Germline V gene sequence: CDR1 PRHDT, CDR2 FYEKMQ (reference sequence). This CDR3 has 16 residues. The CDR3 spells CASSLTLAGDQETQYF. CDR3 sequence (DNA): TGTGCCAGCAGCTTAACCCTAGCGGGAGATCAAGAGACCCAGTACTTC.

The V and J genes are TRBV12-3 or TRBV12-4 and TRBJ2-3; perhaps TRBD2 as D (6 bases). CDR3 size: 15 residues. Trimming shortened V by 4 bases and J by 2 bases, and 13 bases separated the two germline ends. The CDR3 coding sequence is TGTGCCAGCAGTTCCGGTCGGGGGTCCACAGATACGCAGTATTTT. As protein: CASSSGRGSTDTQYF.